Detailed here is one T cell receptor beta chain. Its antigen remains unknown. No conserved phenylalanine or tryptophan ends this CDR3, so it is likely a read error. No DNA is shown, since the ends of the CDR3 on it are uncertain; the CDR3 is the one TCRdb lists. The sample originates from a study of breast tumors, draining lymph nodes, adjacent tissues. Study-level results: The data were judged consistent with most tumor T cells coming from lymph node and expanding in tumor. The lymph node origin of tumor T cells was framed as consistent with a hypothesis, not demonstrated. Tumor repertoires ranked between lymph nodes and nontumor tissue in diversity, with V and J gene preferences.

The CDR3 is 8 amino acids long, termini counted. The germline V gene encodes CDR1 DFQATT and CDR2 SNEGSKA (reference sequence). TCRdb fed the multiplex PCR reads into MiXCR, producing one record per CDR3 protein. This sample has fewer than 80,000 distinct CDR3 sequences, with approximately 47% found just once. This sequence originates from a female donor with breast cancer. Some clones in this sample may be carry-over from other donors' samples. What was sequenced was breast tumor tissue. The rearrangement joins TRBV20-1 to TRBJ2-5. The CDR3 loop is CSARDGYG.